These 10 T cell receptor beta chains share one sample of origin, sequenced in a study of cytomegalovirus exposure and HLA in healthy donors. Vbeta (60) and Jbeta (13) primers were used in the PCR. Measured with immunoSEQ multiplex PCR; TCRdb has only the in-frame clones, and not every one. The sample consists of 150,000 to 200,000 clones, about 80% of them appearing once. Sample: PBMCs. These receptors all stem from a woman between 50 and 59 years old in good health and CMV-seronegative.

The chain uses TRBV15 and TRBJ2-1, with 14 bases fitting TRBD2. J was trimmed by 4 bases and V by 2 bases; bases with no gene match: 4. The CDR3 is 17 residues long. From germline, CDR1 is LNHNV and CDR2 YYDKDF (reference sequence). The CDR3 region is CATSRRRTSGGYNEQFF. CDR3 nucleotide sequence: TGTGCCACCAGCAGACGTAGGACTAGCGGGGGGTACAATGAGCAGTTCTTC. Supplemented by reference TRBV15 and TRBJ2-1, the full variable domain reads DAMVIQNPRYQVTQFGKPVTLSCSQTLNHNVMYWYQQKSSQAPKLLFHYYDKDFNNEADTPDNFQSRRPNTSFCFLDIRSPGLGDTAMYLCATSRRRTSGGYNEQFFGPGTRLTVL.

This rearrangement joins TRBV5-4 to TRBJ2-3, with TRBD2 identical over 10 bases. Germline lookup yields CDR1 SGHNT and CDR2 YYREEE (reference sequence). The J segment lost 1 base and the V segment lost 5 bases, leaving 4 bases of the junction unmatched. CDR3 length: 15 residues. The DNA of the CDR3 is TGTGCCAGCAGGTCCGGGACTAGCGGCACAGATACGCAGTATTTT. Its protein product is CASRSGTSGTDTQYF. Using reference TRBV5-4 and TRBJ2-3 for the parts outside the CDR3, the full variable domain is ETGVTQSPTHLIKTRGQQVTLRCSSQSGHNTVSWYQQALGQGPQFIFQYYREEENGRGNFPPRFSGLQFPNYSSELNVNALELDDSALYLCASRSGTSGTDTQYFGPGTRLTVL.

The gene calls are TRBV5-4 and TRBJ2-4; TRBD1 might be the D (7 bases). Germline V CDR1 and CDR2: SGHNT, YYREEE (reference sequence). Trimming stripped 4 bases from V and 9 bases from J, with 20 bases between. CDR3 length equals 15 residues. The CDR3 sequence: CASSPPGRGASIQYF. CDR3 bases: TGTGCCAGCAGCCCCCCTGGCAGGGGGGCGTCCATTCAGTACTTC.

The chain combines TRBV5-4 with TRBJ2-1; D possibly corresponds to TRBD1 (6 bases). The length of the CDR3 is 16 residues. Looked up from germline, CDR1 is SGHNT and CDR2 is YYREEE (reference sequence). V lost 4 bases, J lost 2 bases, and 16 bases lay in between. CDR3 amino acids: CASSDRTAVTYNEQFF. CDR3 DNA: TGTGCCAGCAGCGATCGGACAGCCGTGACCTACAATGAGCAGTTCTTC.

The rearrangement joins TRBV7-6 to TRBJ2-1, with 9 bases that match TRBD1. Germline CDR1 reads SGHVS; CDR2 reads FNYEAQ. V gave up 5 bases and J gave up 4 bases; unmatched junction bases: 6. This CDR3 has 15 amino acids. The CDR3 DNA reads TGTGCCAGCAGCCCAAGGACAGGGGTGTACAATGAGCAGTTCTTC. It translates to CASSPRTGVYNEQFF.

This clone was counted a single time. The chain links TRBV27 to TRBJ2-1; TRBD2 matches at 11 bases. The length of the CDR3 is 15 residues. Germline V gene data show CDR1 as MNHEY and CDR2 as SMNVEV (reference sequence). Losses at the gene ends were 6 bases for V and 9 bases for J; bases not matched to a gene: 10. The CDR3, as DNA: TGTGCCAGCAGCCATAGCGGGGGGGCCTTGAGTGAGCAGTTCTTC. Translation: CASSHSGGALSEQFF.

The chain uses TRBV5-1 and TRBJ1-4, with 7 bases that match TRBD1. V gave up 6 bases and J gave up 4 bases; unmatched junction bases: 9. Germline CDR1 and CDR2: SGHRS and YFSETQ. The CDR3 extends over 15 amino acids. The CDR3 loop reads CASNTGAYGNEKLFF. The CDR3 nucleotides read TGCGCCAGCAATACAGGGGCCTACGGTAATGAAAAACTGTTTTTT.

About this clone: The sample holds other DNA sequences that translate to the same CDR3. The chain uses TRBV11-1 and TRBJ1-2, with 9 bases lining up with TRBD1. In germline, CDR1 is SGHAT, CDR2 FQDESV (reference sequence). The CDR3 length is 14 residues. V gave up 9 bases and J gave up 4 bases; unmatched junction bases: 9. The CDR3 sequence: CASSPGQGFYGYTF. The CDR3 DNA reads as TGTGCCAGTAGCCCGGGACAGGGATTCTATGGCTACACCTTC.

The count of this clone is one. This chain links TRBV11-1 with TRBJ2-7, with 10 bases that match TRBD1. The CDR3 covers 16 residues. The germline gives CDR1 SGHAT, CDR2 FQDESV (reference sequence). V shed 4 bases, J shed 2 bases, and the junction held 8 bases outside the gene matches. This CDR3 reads CASSSAPGQGTYEQYF. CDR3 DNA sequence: TGTGCCAGCAGCTCGGCACCGGGACAGGGGACCTACGAGCAGTACTTC. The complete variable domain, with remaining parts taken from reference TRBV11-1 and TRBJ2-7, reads EAEVAQSPRYKITEKSQAVAFWCDPISGHATLYWYRQILGQGPELLVQFQDESVVDDSQLPKDRFSAERLKGVDSTLKIQPAELGDSAMYLCASSSAPGQGTYEQYFGPGTRLTVT.

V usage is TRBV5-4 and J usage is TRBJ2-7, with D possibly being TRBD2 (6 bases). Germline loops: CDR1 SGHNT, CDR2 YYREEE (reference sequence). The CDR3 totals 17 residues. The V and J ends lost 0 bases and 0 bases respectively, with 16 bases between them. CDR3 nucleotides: TGTGCCAGCAGCTTGGAGTTTGGAGGGGCCATCTCCTACGAGCAGTACTTC. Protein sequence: CASSLEFGGAISYEQYF.